This is a list of T cell receptor beta chains from one sample in a study of persistence of HIV-infected CD4 T cells. Repertoires were generated with immunoSEQ multiplex PCR, while TCRdb's copy carries only in-frame clones and drops some. The table includes 30,000 to 35,000 clones, roughly 82% detected once. For these receptors, no antigen is known. Sequenced here: CD4+ T cells sorted from PBMCs after approximately 19-hour stimulation, sampled from a patient who received antiretroviral therapy. The receptors originated from an adult man with HIV who was CMV-seropositive. Both conserved end residues are part of each CDR3. Fields, in order: J gene, clone size, V gene, D gene, CDR3 DNA, CDR3 protein. The D gene is left open where the match is weak. Clone sizes are given selectively: once, few, many, or a class where the clone is expanded.

J: TRBJ1-6; size: -; V: TRBV5-6; D: -; DNA: TGTGCCAGCAGCTTTTTCAGGGACTATAATTCACCCCTCCACTTT; CDR3: CASSFFRDYNSPLHF
J: TRBJ2-5; size: -; V: TRBV27; D: -; DNA: TGTGCCAGCAGTTCCCTCAGGGGGAGGGAGACCCAGTACTTC; CDR3: CASSSLRGRETQYF
J: TRBJ2-7; size: -; V: TRBV30; D: -; DNA: TGTGCCTGGAGTCCCGGAGGTAACTACGAGCAGTACTTC; CDR3: CAWSPGGNYEQYF
J: TRBJ2-1; size: -; V: TRBV19; D: -; DNA: TGTGCCAGCCGGACCTCCCATGGAAGGGTCAATGAGCAGTTCTTC; CDR3: CASRTSHGRVNEQFF
J: TRBJ1-3; size: -; V: TRBV3-1/TRBV3-2; D: TRBD1; DNA: TGTGCCAGCAGCCCCCGGTCCACAGGGGGTTCTGGAAACACCATATATTTT; CDR3: CASSPRSTGGSGNTIYF
J: TRBJ2-7; size: -; V: TRBV7-2; D: TRBD2; DNA: TGTGCCAGCAGCACAAGACTAGCGGGGGGCGGAGAGCAGTACTTC; CDR3: CASSTRLAGGGEQYF
J: TRBJ2-2; size: -; V: TRBV19; D: TRBD1; DNA: TGTGCCAGTAGTATCGTGGACAGGGGTCTCGGGGAGCTGTTTTTT; CDR3: CASSIVDRGLGELFF
J: TRBJ1-3; size: -; V: TRBV13; D: -; DNA: TGTGCCAGCAGCTTAATGATGGCCTCTGGAAACACCATATATTTT; CDR3: CASSLMMASGNTIYF
J: TRBJ2-2; size: -; V: TRBV19; D: -; DNA: TGTGCCACCCGGGGGACTCGCATAACCGGGGAGCTGTTTTTT; CDR3: CATRGTRITGELFF
J: TRBJ1-3; size: -; V: TRBV2; D: -; DNA: TGTGCCAGCAGTGCACTCCAGGGGCCAGGAAACACCATATATTTT; CDR3: CASSALQGPGNTIYF
J: TRBJ2-2; size: -; V: TRBV12-5; D: TRBD1; DNA: TGTGCTAGTGGTTTGAACAGGGGGACGAACACCGGGGAGCTGTTTTTT; CDR3: CASGLNRGTNTGELFF
J: TRBJ1-1; size: -; V: TRBV18; D: -; DNA: TGTGCCAGCTCACCGAACGGGAACACTGAAGCTTTCTTT; CDR3: CASSPNGNTEAFF
J: TRBJ1-2; size: -; V: TRBV12-3/TRBV12-4; D: -; DNA: TGTGCCAGCAGTTTATTGCGGGGATATGGCTACACCTTC; CDR3: CASSLLRGYGYTF
J: TRBJ1-4; size: -; V: TRBV10-3; D: -; DNA: TGTGCCATCAGTGAGCGAGAGCGGGAAAAACTGTTTTTT; CDR3: CAISEREREKLFF
J: TRBJ1-1; size: few; V: TRBV30; D: -; DNA: TGTGCCTGGAGTAGAGCGAACACTGAAGCTTTCTTT; CDR3: CAWSRANTEAFF
J: TRBJ1-2; size: -; V: TRBV30; D: -; DNA: TGTGCCTGGAGTGGGGACTATGGCTACACCTTC; CDR3: CAWSGDYGYTF
J: TRBJ1-1; size: once; V: TRBV7-6; D: -; DNA: TGTGCCAGCAGCCCTCCAAGGTCTGAAGCTTTCTTT; CDR3: CASSPPRSEAFF
J: TRBJ1-1; size: -; V: TRBV5-1; D: TRBD1; DNA: TGCGCCAGCAGCTTGTTTTTGGGGACAGCGAACACTGAAGCTTTCTTT; CDR3: CASSLFLGTANTEAFF
J: TRBJ2-3; size: -; V: TRBV10-3; D: -; DNA: TGTGCCATCAGTGAGTTGTGGTCAGATACGCAGTATTTT; CDR3: CAISELWSDTQYF
J: TRBJ2-7; size: -; V: TRBV2; D: -; DNA: TGTGCCAGCAGTGATACCGGGTACGAGCAGTACTTC; CDR3: CASSDTGYEQYF
J: TRBJ1-4; size: -; V: TRBV30; D: -; DNA: TGTGCGTGTGGTCAGGGAGCGAGGAGCAAACTGTTTTTT; CDR3: CACGQGARSKLFF
J: TRBJ2-1; size: -; V: TRBV3-1/TRBV3-2; D: TRBD1; DNA: TGTGCCAGCAGCCACGACAGGGGAAATGAGCAGTTCTTC; CDR3: CASSHDRGNEQFF